The 21 T cell receptor beta chains given below trace back to one sample, sequenced in a study of human T cells and chemical hapten exposure. The time point here: patch test 1, 2 weeks after DPC sensitization. Stated treatment: therapeutic diphenylcyclopropenone sensitization with weekly scalp DPC. TCRdb re-derived calls from the RACE reads in MiXCR, one entry per CDR3 protein. The table has approximately 340,000 distinct CDR3 sequences, under 9% seen once. This specimen was whole blood, taken in connection with sensitization to the hapten diphenylcyclopropenone (DPC). The source of these receptors is a woman in her late teens or twenties with alopecia areata. Some clones in this sample may be carry-over from other donors' samples.

The gene calls are TRBV4-1 and TRBJ2-3; no clear D. V dropped 0 bases and J dropped 3 bases, with 16 bases sitting between them. Germline V CDR1 and CDR2: MGHRA, YSYEKL. The CDR3 extends over 17 amino acids. CDR3 residues: CASSQDLRAVRTDTQYF. The CDR3 coding sequence is TGCGCCAGCAGCCAAGATCTAAGGGCGGTTCGGACAGATACGCAGTATTTT.

Only a few counts were recorded for this clonotype. This chain uses TRBV7-9 with TRBJ1-2; D gene uncertain. Germline CDR1 and CDR2: SEHNR and FQNEAQ (reference sequence). V was shortened by 0 bases and J by 4 bases, with 15 bases between the two germline ends. This CDR3 comprises 16 residues. The DNA of the CDR3 is TGTGCCAGCAGCTTAGCCGGTGGATCGTACAGCTATGGCTACACCTTC. This encodes CASSLAGGSYSYGYTF.

This chain uses TRBV7-9 with TRBJ1-4, with 10 bases fitting TRBD1. This CDR3 is 13 amino acids long. J was trimmed by 9 bases and V by 5 bases; bases with no gene match: 3. Germline values: CDR1 SEHNR, CDR2 FQNEAQ (reference sequence). DNA of the CDR3: TGTGCCAGCAGCCCCGACAGGGGGCAAAAACTGTTTTTT. Its translation is CASSPDRGQKLFF.

This clonotype was observed a handful of times. The chain combines TRBV7-9 with TRBJ1-5; the match to TRBD1 covers 8 bases. Losses at the gene ends were 2 bases for V and 0 bases for J; bases not matched to a gene: 3. The CDR3 has 16 amino acids. From germline, CDR1 is SEHNR and CDR2 FQNEAQ (reference sequence). The CDR3 is CASSLHRGISNQPQHF. The CDR3 DNA reads TGTGCCAGCAGCTTACACAGGGGGATTAGCAATCAGCCCCAGCATTTT.

This clonotype was found many times. The chain is built from TRBV28 and TRBJ1-1, with unresolved D. The CDR3 length is 13 residues. Between the trimmed V and J ends, which lost 9 bases and 4 bases, there was a span of 15 bases. Germline assignment: CDR1 MDHEN and CDR2 SYDVKM. The CDR3 reads CASRPVIGTEAFF. The DNA for the CDR3 is TGTGCCAGTAGACCGGTGATCGGCACTGAAGCTTTCTTT.

This clonotype was detected only a few times. The chain uses TRBV4-3 and TRBJ1-2; D remains ambiguous. This CDR3 comprises 13 residues. Trimming took off 3 bases at V and 5 bases at J, with 10 bases between the two ends. The V gene's germline CDR1 is LGHNA and CDR2 YSLEER. CDR3 DNA: TGCGCCAGCAGCCAGTGGGGAGCTTATGGCTACACCTTC. This translates into CASSQWGAYGYTF.

The V call is TRBV29-1, the J call TRBJ1-4; D is undetermined. The germline gives CDR1 SQVTM, CDR2 ANQGSEA. The CDR3 sequence is 11 residues long. The V gene lost 1 base and the J gene lost 9 bases, with 6 bases spanning the gap. CDR3 sequence (DNA): TGCAGCGTTGAAGTAAACCAAAAACTGTTTTTT. Residues: CSVEVNQKLFF.

There are a few counts of this clonotype. The chain is built from TRBV6-5 and TRBJ2-1; TRBD2 is a possible D gene (5 bases). Germline-derived CDR1 and CDR2 are MNHEY and SVGAGI. V lost 0 bases and J 3 bases, leaving 12 bases between the germline ends. This CDR3 is built from 16 residues. The CDR3 DNA sequence: TGTGCCAGCAGTTACTCGAGGGTCAGTTTCTACAATGAGCAGTTCTTC. Translation: CASSYSRVSFYNEQFF.

The sample holds many counts of this clonotype. The V and J genes are TRBV20-1 and TRBJ2-6, with D tentatively TRBD1 (5 bases). V dropped 3 bases and J dropped 2 bases, with 5 bases sitting between them. Per germline, CDR1 DFQATT and CDR2 SNEGSKA (reference sequence). This CDR3 comprises 13 residues. The CDR3 sequence is CSASRAGANVLTF. The CDR3 DNA is TGCAGTGCTAGCAGGGCTGGGGCCAACGTCCTGACTTTC.

This clonotype was seen at least ten times. This chain links TRBV24-1 with TRBJ2-1, with 10 bases fitting TRBD2. V shed 4 bases and J 4 bases; nucleotides not matched to a gene: 9. This CDR3 is built from 17 residues. CDR1 and CDR2 from the germline V gene are KGHDR and SFDVKD. DNA for the CDR3: TGTGCCACCAGTGACCCCACTAAGCGGGGGGGATACAATGAGCAGTTCTTC. Translating it yields CATSDPTKRGGYNEQFF.

This clonotype has ten or more counts. The J gene is TRBJ2-1, the V gene TRBV6-5, with a possible D match to TRBD1 (5 bases). V shed 7 bases and J shed 8 bases, with 21 bases lying between them. The germline V gene has CDR1 MNHEY and CDR2 SVGAGI. This CDR3 is built from 15 residues. As DNA, the CDR3 is TGTGCCAGCACCCGGAGCAGCCGGCAGGGCCATGAGCAGTTCTTC. Its protein product is CASTRSSRQGHEQFF.

This clonotype occurred many times. The genes are TRBV9 and TRBJ2-1; D is perhaps TRBD1 or TRBD2 (6 bases each). Germline V gene data show CDR1 as SGDLS and CDR2 as YYNGEE. CDR3 length: 15 residues. V lost 0 bases and J 7 bases, leaving 14 bases between the germline ends. The CDR3 loop reads CASSVGTRGANEQFF. Here the CDR3 DNA reads TGTGCCAGCAGCGTAGGGACAAGGGGGGCAAATGAGCAGTTCTTC.

The chain combines TRBV6-2 or TRBV6-3 with TRBJ2-7; the D gene is possibly TRBD1 (6 bases). The CDR3 contains 14 residues. The germline V and J ends were trimmed by 6 bases and 1 base, with 13 bases remaining between them. Germline values: CDR1 MNHEY, CDR2 SVGEGT. The CDR3 bases are TGTGCCAGCAGGCCGACGACAGGTTCCTACGAGCAGTACTTC. Protein product: CASRPTTGSYEQYF.

Turning to this clonotype: Mismatch with germline at one junction end may stem from a read error. The chain joins TRBV11-3 to TRBJ2-3; D remains unclear. This CDR3 spans 14 amino acids. Germline V gives CDR1 SGHNT, CDR2 YENEEA. The CDR3 loop is CASSPDMVTHTQYF. DNA for the CDR3: TGTGCCAGCAGCCCGGATATGGTCACACATACGCAGTATTTT.

The sample holds many counts of this clonotype. The chain has TRBV12-5 and TRBJ2-3; D could derive from TRBD1 or TRBD2 (5 bases each). Trimming shortened V by 6 bases and J by 2 bases, and 9 bases separated the two germline ends. This CDR3 region has 13 residues. The germline gives CDR1 LGHNT, CDR2 FRNRAP. The chain's CDR3 is CASGGATTDTQYF. In nucleotides, the CDR3 is TGTGCTAGTGGCGGGGCCACCACAGATACGCAGTATTTT.

This clonotype came up many times. The genes are TRBV6-2 or TRBV6-3 and TRBJ2-6, with D possibly TRBD1 on 5 matching bases. In germline, CDR1 is MNHEY, CDR2 SVGEGT. V was cut by 5 bases and J by 2 bases, with 16 bases left in between. The CDR3 runs to 17 residues. CDR3 region: CASSRQPPGPGANVLTF. CDR3 in DNA: TGTGCCAGCAGTCGCCAACCACCAGGGCCTGGGGCCAACGTCCTGACTTTC.

The chain is built from TRBV4-3 and TRBJ1-4; possible D gene TRBD1, 5 bases. Deletions cut 3 bases from V and 5 bases from J, with 16 bases between. The CDR3 is 16 amino acids. Germline CDR1 reads LGHNA; CDR2 reads YSLEER. CDR3 DNA sequence: TGCGCCAGCAGCCAGGCGCGTGGGGCGGAGAATGAAAAACTGTTTTTT. Encoded protein: CASSQARGAENEKLFF.

The chain has TRBV3-1 and TRBJ1-2; D might be TRBD1 (6 bases). This CDR3 has 18 residues. CDR1 and CDR2 from the germline V gene are LGHDT and YNNKEL (reference sequence). The ends were cut back, 2 bases at V and 4 bases at J, with 23 bases in the middle. The DNA of the CDR3 is TGTGCCAGCAGCCAATACCGGGACAATCGGAACGGGCGCTATGGCTACACCTTC. Residues: CASSQYRDNRNGRYGYTF.

In its sample, this clonotype was seen a few times. The rearrangement joins TRBV20-1 to TRBJ1-1; D is possibly TRBD1 (5 bases). This CDR3 region has 14 residues. V was clipped by 3 bases and J by 1 base, with 12 bases between them. Germline values: CDR1 DFQATT, CDR2 SNEGSKA (reference sequence). CDR3 amino acids: CSASGGATNTEAFF. CDR3 coding DNA: TGCAGTGCTAGCGGAGGGGCAACGAACACTGAAGCTTTCTTT.

The chain has TRBV6-5 and TRBJ2-1; D possibly corresponds to TRBD1 (5 bases). Germline V gene data show CDR1 as MNHEY and CDR2 as SVGAGI. V lost 6 bases, J lost 5 bases, and 14 bases lay in between. The CDR3 spans 14 residues. The CDR3 protein is CASRSSDSHNEQFF. CDR3 in DNA: TGTGCCAGCAGATCTTCAGACAGCCACAATGAGCAGTTCTTC.

This clonotype was recorded at least ten times. This chain connects TRBV29-1 to TRBJ2-6; D is ambiguous. This CDR3 has 14 amino acids. V lost 4 bases and J 0 bases, leaving 7 bases between the germline ends. CDR1 and CDR2 (germline): SQVTM, ANQGSEA. The CDR3 protein is CSVVPGSGANVLTF. CDR3 DNA: TGCAGCGTTGTTCCAGGCTCTGGGGCCAACGTCCTGACTTTC.